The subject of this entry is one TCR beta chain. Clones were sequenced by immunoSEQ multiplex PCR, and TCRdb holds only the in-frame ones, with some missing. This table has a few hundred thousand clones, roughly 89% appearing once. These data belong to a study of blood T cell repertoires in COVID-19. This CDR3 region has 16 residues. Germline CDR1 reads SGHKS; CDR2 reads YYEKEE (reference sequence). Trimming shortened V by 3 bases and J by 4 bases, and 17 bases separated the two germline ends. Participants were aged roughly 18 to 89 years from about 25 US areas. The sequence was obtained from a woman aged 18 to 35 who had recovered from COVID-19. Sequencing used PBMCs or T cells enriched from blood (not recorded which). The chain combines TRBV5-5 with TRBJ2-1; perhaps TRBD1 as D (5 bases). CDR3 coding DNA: TGTGCCAGCAGCTCCGACCGGCTAAGGGGATACAATGAGCAGTTCTTC. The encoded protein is CASSSDRLRGYNEQFF.